This T cell receptor (beta chain) came from a study of blood T cell repertoires in COVID-19 (dated by TCRdb to the early 2020s). Context from the whole study: Samples from collaborators originated in the United States, Italy and Spain and spanned both the acute and convalescent phases of COVID-19. The prospective study material was composed of cDNA or gDNA derived from T cells, B-cell-depleted T cells, or PBMCs. The dataset comprised deeply sampled blood TCRbeta repertoires from subjects exposed to, actively infected with, or recovered from COVID-19. The repertoires were released in a freely available public database intended as a resource for research on the immune response to SARS-CoV-2. Samples came from the ongoing ImmuneRACE study (first 160 participants) plus 1,254 subjects from 6 global collaborators. The sample metadata nearly always contained a de-identified subject ID, COVID-19 status, age in years and sex. Where available, HLA class I and class II types were obtained from metadata supplied by the sample provider rather than from assay-based typing.

V is clipped by 5 bases and J by 1 base, and the sequence between their germline boundaries is 23 bases long. The germline V gene (reference sequence) gives CDR1 as MNHNY and CDR2 as SVGAGI. The CDR3 spans 19 residues, from the cysteine through the phenylalanine. Kept here is only the CDR3 DNA, which spans 57 bases and is read in frame from base 1. Whole blood was collected in K2EDTA tubes by collaborating institutions according to the institutions' own protocols. For TCRbeta analysis, collaborator samples were shipped as frozen whole blood, as isolated PBMCs, or as DNA extracted from either sample type. General conclusions and limits of the study: Clinical and demographic metadata were provided uncurated, with the amount varying by source and participant.

Turning to this clone: This receptor's antigen is unknown. No base quality values were provided; no much bigger clone lies one nucleotide off.

The immunoSEQ Assay, a bias-controlled multiplex PCR, was used to amplify TCRbeta CDR3 regions from genomic DNA. The authors processed their data as follows. The number of nucleated cells in each sample was estimated by amplification of reference gene primers within the assay. To quantify the absolute abundance of each unique TCRbeta CDR3 rearrangement, sequence reads were collapsed and filtered. For each sample, productive Simpson clonality was calculated as the square root of Simpson's diversity index across productive rearrangements. TCRdb holds this immuneACCESS table with in-frame rearrangements only. Some clones are missing; in checked studies, unresolved V genes explain under half, and the rest has no known cause. Clonal size and the V and J genes are those of that table, whereas D and trimming came from the DNA. This sample lists about 85,000 clones; roughly 89% were detected once. The biggest ten clones account for over 5% of the sample.

The receptor was derived from a man aged 55 to 70 with acute or convalescent COVID-19. Here the chain combines TRBV6-6 and TRBJ1-4; TRBD1 could be the D gene, as 6 bases match. The material sequenced was peripheral blood. The sequence in DNA is TGTGCCAGCAGTCCCGGGACATTTACCCCGGCGGGAACTAATGAAAAACTGTTTTTT. Translated, this gives CASSPGTFTPAGTNEKLFF.